The 14 T cell receptor beta chains in this list originate from one sample, sequenced in a study of blood T cell repertoires in COVID-19. The assay was immunoSEQ multiplex PCR, and TCRdb's table has in-frame clones only and misses some. In the table there are 400,000 or so clones, 88% of which are singletons. The sequenced material came from PBMCs or T cells enriched from blood (not recorded which). These receptors were obtained from a woman aged 40-49 years with acute COVID-19.

This sequence joins TRBV6-6 and TRBJ1-1; TRBD1 aligns across 10 bases. J lost 2 bases, V lost 7 bases, and 10 bases had no gene match. CDR3 length: 16 amino acids. Germline V CDR1 and CDR2: MNHNY, SVGAGI (reference sequence). CDR3 sequence reads: CASTPAGTGVNTEAFF. In DNA form, the CDR3 reads TGTGCCAGCACCCCTGCCGGGACAGGGGTCAACACTGAAGCTTTCTTT.

V and J are TRBV3-1 (or the pseudogene TRBV3-2) and TRBJ2-5; a weak D match, TRBD1 (7 bases). The CDR3 has 15 amino acids. Per the germline V gene, CDR1 is LGHDT and CDR2 is YNNKEL (reference sequence). The V end lost 0 bases, the J end lost 9 bases, and 17 bases lay between the germline ends. For the CDR3, the DNA is TGTGCCAGCAGCCAAGAGAGAGGAGGGGGCTGGGCCCAGTACTTC. It codes for CASSQERGGGWAQYF.

The rearrangement uses TRBV9 and TRBJ1-2; D not resolved. Trimming pared 0 bases from V and 8 bases from J, leaving 8 bases between. CDR1 and CDR2 from the germline V gene are SGDLS and YYNGEE. CDR3 length: 12 residues. CDR3 bases: TGTGCCAGCAGCGTAGGGCTGAACGGCTACACCTTC. Translation: CASSVGLNGYTF. Full variable domain (outside the CDR3, taken from reference TRBV9 and TRBJ1-2): DSGVTQTPKHLITATGQRVTLRCSPRSGDLSVYWYQQSLDQGLQFLIQYYNGEERAKGNILERFSAQQFPDLHSELNLSSLELGDSALYFCASSVGLNGYTFGSGTRLTVV.

V usage is TRBV30 and J usage is TRBJ1-2, with D unclear. From germline, CDR1 is GTSNPN and CDR2 SVGIG (reference sequence). The CDR3 has 13 residues. The V and J ends lost 2 bases and 1 base respectively, with 8 bases between them. CDR3 nucleotides: TGTGCCTGGAGTTCCGCGGTTAACTATGGCTACACCTTC. Translated, it gives CAWSSAVNYGYTF.

The chain carries TRBV19 and TRBJ1-1, with D possibly matching TRBD1 (6 bases). Trimming took off 8 bases at V and 6 bases at J, with 13 bases between the two ends. The germline CDR1 and CDR2 sequences are LNHDA and SQIVND (reference sequence). The CDR3 loop spans 12 amino acids. CDR3 sequence: CASSRGNPEAFF. CDR3 nucleotides: TGTGCCAGTTCCAGGGGTAACCCTGAAGCTTTCTTT.

CDR3 sequence (DNA): TGTGCCAGCAGAAGAGAGACAGGAACCTACGAGCAGTACTTC. Its protein is CASRRETGTYEQYF. The chain uses TRBV6-5 and TRBJ2-7, with D possibly TRBD1 on 6 matching bases. The CDR3 is 14 residues long. V was shortened by 6 bases and J by 2 bases, with 14 bases between the two germline ends. CDR1 is MNHEY and CDR2 is SVGAGI in the germline V gene.

As for this clone: Other nucleotide sequences in the sample specify the same CDR3. This rearrangement joins TRBV19 to TRBJ1-5, with D unclear. Germline assignment: CDR1 LNHDA and CDR2 SQIVND (reference sequence). The CDR3 contains 13 residues. V was cut by 4 bases and J by 4 bases, with 8 bases left in between. Here the CDR3 reads CASSSGRNQPQHF. The CDR3 bases are TGTGCCAGTAGTAGCGGAAGAAATCAGCCCCAGCATTTT. Complete variable domain (other parts from reference TRBV19 and TRBJ1-5): DGGITQSPKYLFRKEGQNVTLSCEQNLNHDAMYWYRQDPGQGLRLIYYSQIVNDFQKGDIAEGYSVSREKKESFPLTVTSAQKNPTAFYLCASSSGRNQPQHFGDGTRLSIL.

The J gene is TRBJ1-1, the V gene TRBV5-4; 8 bases are shared with TRBD1. The CDR3 runs 16 residues. Trimming removed 4 bases from V and 1 base from J; junction bases left unmatched: 9. CDR1 and CDR2 (germline): SGHNT, YYREEE (reference sequence). The CDR3 nucleotides read TGTGCCAGCAGCACCAGACAGGGGCGGGGGAACACTGAAGCTTTCTTT. As protein: CASSTRQGRGNTEAFF.

The chain links TRBV7-9 to TRBJ1-6; D is perhaps TRBD1 (6 bases). This CDR3 is 15 amino acids long. V was shortened by 5 bases and J by 7 bases, with 15 bases between the two germline ends. Germline-derived CDR1 and CDR2 are SEHNR and FQNEAQ (reference sequence). The CDR3 bases are TGTGCCAGCAGCAACTACAGGGATCGCAATTCACCCCTCCACTTT. It is translated as CASSNYRDRNSPLHF.

This clone appeared a few times. The gene calls are TRBV5-8 and TRBJ1-2, with 7 bases matching TRBD1. The V segment lost 4 bases and the J segment 0 bases; nucleotides outside the gene matches: 6. The CDR3 contains 15 residues. Germline CDR1 SGHTS, CDR2 YDEGEE. CDR3 DNA sequence: TGTGCCAGCAGCCTCCGACAGGGTTCTAACTATGGCTACACCTTC. Protein: CASSLRQGSNYGYTF.

This CDR3 is CASSGTGASYNSPLHF. The CDR3 DNA reads as TGTGCCAGCTCGGGCACAGGGGCATCCTATAATTCACCCCTCCACTTT. V is TRBV18 and J is TRBJ1-6, with TRBD1 matching over 7 bases. The CDR3 runs to 16 residues. V was pared by 6 bases and J by 1 base, with 6 bases of the junction left unmatched. CDR1 and CDR2 (germline): KGHSH, LQKENI.

This chain uses TRBV3-1 (or the pseudogene TRBV3-2) with TRBJ2-5; 8 nucleotides line up with TRBD2. J gave up 5 bases and V 4 bases, and 9 bases lay outside the gene matches. Germline CDR1 LGHDT, CDR2 YNNKEL (reference sequence). The CDR3 consists of 15 residues. The CDR3 here is CASSRRTSSGETQYF. The CDR3 bases are TGTGCCAGCAGCCGAAGGACTAGCTCGGGTGAGACCCAGTACTTC.

CDR3 sequence (DNA): TGCGCCAGCAGCTTGGACGGGCGGGGGGGCACAGATACGCAGTATTTT. Protein: CASSLDGRGGTDTQYF. The rearrangement uses TRBV5-1 and TRBJ2-3, with 8 bases matching TRBD2. CDR3 size: 16 residues. CDR1 and CDR2 (germline): SGHRS, YFSETQ. V shed 0 bases and J 1 base; nucleotides not matched to a gene: 4.

The chain is built from TRBV7-6 and TRBJ2-1, with 15 bases identical to TRBD2. V was clipped by 5 bases and J by 3 bases; unmatched bases: 5. In germline, CDR1 is SGHVS, CDR2 FNYEAQ. This CDR3 spans 17 amino acids. CDR3 region: CASSLVGLAGGYNEQFF. The CDR3 DNA reads TGTGCCAGCAGCCTAGTGGGACTAGCGGGGGGCTACAATGAGCAGTTCTTC.